This T cell receptor beta chain was observed in a study of T cells after yellow fever vaccination. Study-wide context: Each low-cell-number fraction was prepared by means of SMART-Seq v4 Ultra Low Input. The study, taken as a whole, reports: The secondary response was weaker, and its peak arrived faster, on day 5 versus 15.

To note about this clonotype: The antigen is not known.

The germline V gene has CDR1 LNHNV and CDR2 YYDKDF (reference sequence). Trimming shortened V by 0 bases and J by 0 bases, and 4 bases separated the two germline ends. The CDR3 is 14 amino acids. MiXCR, applied by TCRdb to the 5' RACE reads, yields one record per CDR3 protein. Among about 130,000 distinct CDR3 sequences listed, roughly 9% were seen once. The TCR was taken from a man aged 18 to 30 who received the YFV17D yellow fever vaccine. The gene calls are TRBV15 and TRBJ2-3; no reliable D call. The source material was CD8+ T cells sorted from PBMCs, sampled on the day of the yellow fever booster vaccination. The CDR3 is CATSRDKSTDTQYF. CDR3 bases: TGTGCCACCAGCAGAGATAAAAGCACAGATACGCAGTATTTT. The variable domain in full, completed from reference TRBV15 and TRBJ2-3, reads DAMVIQNPRYQVTQFGKPVTLSCSQTLNHNVMYWYQQKSSQAPKLLFHYYDKDFNNEADTPDNFQSRRPNTSFCFLDIRSPGLGDTAMYLCATSRDKSTDTQYFGPGTRLTVL.